One sample yielded the 3 T cell receptor beta chains listed below, sequenced in a study of T cell changes during pregnancy in multiple sclerosis (dated by TCRdb to the late 2010s). The library relied on the immunoSEQ multiplex PCR assay. This is the immuneACCESS table as TCRdb keeps it, with only in-frame sequences that have V and J called. A part of the clones is gone; compared with another copy, unresolved V genes explain less than half, and the rest is unexplained. This sample holds 90,000 to 95,000 clones; roughly 91% were observed only once. The ten largest account for 3.5% to 4.5% of the sample. The material sequenced was peripheral blood, taken in the first trimester of pregnancy. These receptors all come from a female donor with multiple sclerosis, enrolled in a pregnancy study.

V usage is TRBV2 and J usage is TRBJ2-7, with D tentatively TRBD2 (6 bases). The CDR3 totals 14 residues. V was shortened by 6 bases and J by 4 bases, with 16 bases between the two germline ends. The germline V gene has CDR1 SNHLY and CDR2 FYNNEI. CDR3 loop: CASREGTRSYEQYF. The DNA for the CDR3 is TGTGCCAGCAGGGAGGGTACCAGGTCATACGAGCAGTACTTC.

The gene calls are TRBV11-3 and TRBJ1-1; 7 bases fit TRBD1. V shed 5 bases and J 3 bases; nucleotides not matched to a gene: 3. The CDR3 covers 13 residues. The germline V gene has CDR1 SGHNT and CDR2 YENEEA. DNA for the CDR3: TGTGCCAGCAGCCTTCAGGGGGACACTGAAGCTTTCTTT. This translates into CASSLQGDTEAFF.

The V gene is TRBV5-1, the J gene TRBJ2-5; 7 nucleotides line up with TRBD2. V lost 0 bases, J lost 2 bases, and 1 base stayed unmatched. The CDR3 is 14 residues long. CDR1 and CDR2 (germline): SGHRS, YFSETQ. The CDR3 protein is CASSLAGGQETQYF. Here the CDR3 DNA reads TGCGCCAGCAGCTTGGCGGGGGGACAAGAGACCCAGTACTTC.